This TCR beta chain came from a study of blood T cell repertoires in COVID-19. Study information: Nucleic acid was either cDNA or gDNA, and it came from T cells, B-cell-depleted T cells, or PBMCs.

This clone was detected once. Trimming removed 6 bases from V and 0 bases from J, with 7 bases in between. The germline V gene has CDR1 MNHEY and CDR2 SVGAGI. This CDR3 has 13 residues. Assay used: immunoSEQ multiplex PCR; TCRdb lists only in-frame clones, some missing. Here the sample spans about 110,000 clones, over 75% being singletons. The sequence was collected from a woman aged 80 or over with active or convalescent COVID-19. The chain carries TRBV6-5 and TRBJ2-3; D call uncertain. Material for sequencing was peripheral blood. The chain's CDR3 is CASRSSSTDTQYF. The CDR3 nucleotides are TGTGCCAGCAGGTCCTCCAGCACAGATACGCAGTATTTT.